A single sample gave rise to the 21 T cell receptor beta chains below, sequenced in a study of blood T cell repertoires in COVID-19. The table came from immunoSEQ multiplex PCR; TCRdb's copy has only in-frame clones and leaves some out. The sample yields 130,000 or so clones, 70% to 80% seen once. The sample consisted of peripheral blood. All receptors derive from a man aged 45-60 years with acute or convalescent COVID-19.

V usage is TRBV13 and J usage is TRBJ1-3; a possible D gene is TRBD1 (5 bases). Germline values: CDR1 PRHDT, CDR2 FYEKMQ (reference sequence). This CDR3 is built from 15 residues. Trimming shortened V by 0 bases and J by 3 bases, and 9 bases separated the two germline ends. In DNA, the CDR3 is TGTGCCAGCAGCTTAGGCCGGGGGGTTGGAAACACCATATATTTT. This encodes CASSLGRGVGNTIYF.

The genes are TRBV5-1 and TRBJ1-1; D might be TRBD1 (6 bases). V lost 4 bases and J lost 5, with 12 bases in between. Germline CDR1 and CDR2: SGHRS and YFSETQ. The CDR3 is made up of 13 amino acids. The CDR3, as DNA: TGCGCCAGCAGCCGGGAGGGGGGTACTGAAGCTTTCTTT. This gives the protein CASSREGGTEAFF.

The V gene is TRBV2, the J gene TRBJ1-1; weak D call: TRBD1 (5 bases). Germline V lookup: CDR1 SNHLY, CDR2 FYNNEI. Trimming cost V 5 bases and J 0 bases, with 10 bases left between them. The length of the CDR3 is 14 residues. The CDR3 DNA reads TGTGCCAGCAGTACTGGGGCCCTGAACACTGAAGCTTTCTTT. Protein product: CASSTGALNTEAFF.

V and J are TRBV28 and TRBJ1-1; D unresolved. This CDR3 has 10 amino acids. Germline V gene lookup returns CDR1 MDHEN and CDR2 SYDVKM. The germline V and J ends were trimmed by 8 bases and 4 bases, with 5 bases remaining between them. CDR3 protein: CASSGTEAFF. In DNA, the CDR3 is TGTGCCAGCTCGGGCACTGAAGCTTTCTTT.

This clone showed up just a few times. This sequence joins TRBV6-5 and TRBJ1-1; 8 bases match TRBD1. V dropped 5 bases and J dropped 5; count of bases not matched to a gene: 1. CDR1 MNHEY and CDR2 SVGAGI come from the germline V gene. This CDR3 spans 12 amino acids. CDR3 loop: CASSRQGTEAFF. In DNA form, the CDR3 reads TGTGCCAGCAGTCGACAGGGGACTGAAGCTTTCTTT.

V is TRBV5-5 and J is TRBJ1-4; D remains unclear. Germline values: CDR1 SGHKS, CDR2 YYEKEE (reference sequence). Deletions cut 0 bases from V and 8 bases from J, with 14 bases between. The CDR3 totals 15 residues. The chain's CDR3 is CASSLVEGLIEKLFF. DNA for the CDR3: TGTGCCAGCAGCTTGGTCGAGGGTCTAATAGAAAAACTGTTTTTT.

The chain is built from TRBV28 and TRBJ2-7; the D gene is possibly TRBD1 (6 bases). With 6 bases removed from V and 3 bases from J, the gap between germline ends came to 12 bases. Germline CDR1 and CDR2: MDHEN and SYDVKM. The length of the CDR3 is 13 residues. The CDR3 protein is CASRPGRGYEQYV. The CDR3 DNA is TGTGCCAGCAGGCCCGGCAGGGGCTACGAGCAGTACGTC.

V and J are TRBV7-9 and TRBJ1-4, with D unclear. CDR1 is SEHNR, CDR2 FQNEAQ, per germline (reference sequence). The CDR3 has 14 residues. The V end lost 8 bases, the J end lost 10 bases, and 20 bases lay between the germline ends. The CDR3 protein is CASGVTRESGKLFF. The CDR3 DNA reads as TGTGCCAGCGGGGTCACGAGGGAGTCGGGAAAACTGTTTTTT.

This clone was observed a few times. The chain joins TRBV6-1 to TRBJ2-7, with D possibly TRBD2 on 5 matching bases. The CDR3 has 16 amino acids. Germline CDR1 reads MNHNS; CDR2 reads SASEGT. Trimming removed 2 bases at V and 3 bases at J, with 17 bases between. The CDR3 sequence is CASSETLYSGGYEQYF. The CDR3, as DNA: TGTGCCAGCAGTGAAACTCTATACAGTGGAGGCTACGAGCAGTACTTC.

The rearrangement links TRBV27 to TRBJ1-6; D is unclear. The CDR3 covers 13 residues. Germline-derived CDR1 and CDR2 are MNHEY and SMNVEV (reference sequence). Trimming removed 2 bases at V and 13 bases at J, with 12 bases between. CDR3 loop: CASSLGLQLPLHF. CDR3 DNA: TGTGCCAGCAGTTTAGGTCTTCAACTGCCCCTCCACTTT.

This clone has only a few counts. The chain combines TRBV30 with TRBJ1-4; the D is unclear. The CDR3 consists of 16 residues. The germline CDR1 and CDR2 sequences are GTSNPN and SVGIG (reference sequence). The V gene lost 0 bases and the J gene lost 7 bases, with 18 bases spanning the gap. The CDR3 region has the DNA TGTGCCTGGAGTGTACCTGGAGGAGGGAGGGTTGAAAAACTGTTTTTT. Protein product: CAWSVPGGGRVEKLFF.

This chain uses TRBV15 with TRBJ1-4; D is ambiguous. The germline CDR1 and CDR2 sequences are LNHNV and YYDKDF (reference sequence). This CDR3 contains 12 residues. Trimming pared 0 bases from V and 8 bases from J, leaving 4 bases between. In DNA form, the CDR3 reads TGTGCCACCAGCAGAGACGGGGAAAAACTGTTTTTT. It codes for CATSRDGEKLFF.

This clone was counted a few times. The gene calls are TRBV2 and TRBJ1-6, with 10 bases fitting TRBD1. This CDR3 has 15 amino acids. Germline CDR1 and CDR2: SNHLY and FYNNEI. With 3 bases clipped from V and 7 bases from J, the junction kept 3 bases outside the gene matches. The CDR3 loop reads CASSDWTGGNSPLHF. The CDR3 DNA reads as TGTGCCAGCAGTGATTGGACAGGGGGGAATTCACCCCTCCACTTT.

V and J are TRBV7-8 and TRBJ1-5; D is possibly TRBD1 (5 bases). CDR3 length: 14 residues. The germline CDR1 and CDR2 sequences are SGHVS and FQNEAQ. The germline V and J ends were trimmed by 4 bases and 5 bases, with 12 bases remaining between them. The CDR3 protein is CASSYTGGDQPQHF. DNA for the CDR3: TGTGCCAGCAGCTACACAGGCGGGGATCAGCCCCAGCATTTT.

This sequence joins TRBV5-4 and TRBJ2-3; TRBD2 agrees at 10 bases. The CDR3 consists of 17 residues. V lost 4 bases and J lost 11; bases outside the gene matches: 19. Germline lookup yields CDR1 SGHNT and CDR2 YYREEE (reference sequence). The CDR3 here is CASSPEGSQRGGPQQYF. CDR3 in DNA: TGTGCCAGCAGCCCCGAGGGTTCCCAGCGGGGGGGCCCCCAGCAGTATTTT.

V gene TRBV4-2 combines with J gene TRBJ2-3; 7 bases are a match to TRBD1. CDR3 length: 17 residues. Germline-derived CDR1 and CDR2 are LGHNA and YNFKEQ. Trimming at V came to 0 bases and at J to 6 bases, leaving 12 bases not matched to a gene. CDR3 DNA: TGTGCCAGCAGCCAAGAAGGTGAGGGGGCCCCATGGGATACGCAGTATTTT. It encodes CASSQEGEGAPWDTQYF.

This clone has a handful of counts. V gene TRBV18 combines with J gene TRBJ2-2; 8 bases fit TRBD1. Germline V CDR1 and CDR2: KGHSH, LQKENI. Trimming at V came to 4 bases and at J to 3 bases, leaving 10 bases not matched to a gene. This CDR3 region has 17 residues. DNA of the CDR3: TGTGCCAGCTCACGCTATTCGACAGGGGTGGACACCGGGGAGCTGTTTTTT. Protein sequence: CASSRYSTGVDTGELFF.

V is TRBV11-2 and J is TRBJ2-2, with D possibly matching TRBD1 (6 bases). The CDR3 contains 15 residues. V dropped 4 bases and J dropped 1 base, with 10 bases sitting between them. CDR1 and CDR2 from the germline V gene are SGHAT and FQNNGV. In nucleotides, the CDR3 is TGTGCCAGCAGCTCTGGCAGGGGGAACACCGGGGAGCTGTTTTTT. Protein sequence: CASSSGRGNTGELFF.

The rearrangement links TRBV12-3 or TRBV12-4 to TRBJ1-1, with 8 positions matching TRBD1. Germline trimming cut 5 bases from V and 11 bases from J; bases unmatched to any gene: 10. This CDR3 has 13 amino acids. The CDR3: CASSALHRGSAFF. The CDR3 bases are TGTGCCAGCAGTGCCCTTCACAGGGGGTCGGCTTTCTTT.

The rearrangement uses TRBV4-2 and TRBJ2-3; D uncertain. This CDR3 is 15 amino acids long. Germline V gives CDR1 LGHNA, CDR2 YNFKEQ. The germline V and J ends were trimmed by 0 bases and 4 bases, with 11 bases remaining between them. CDR3 in DNA: TGTGCCAGCAGCCAAGACCCCCTGTTGTCAGATACGCAGTATTTT. Translated: CASSQDPLLSDTQYF.

The chain has TRBV30 and TRBJ1-2, with a weak D call TRBD1 (6 bases). Germline V gives CDR1 GTSNPN, CDR2 SVGIG (reference sequence). V was shortened by 2 bases and J by 0 bases, with 10 bases between the two germline ends. The CDR3 is made up of 14 amino acids. Here the CDR3 DNA reads TGTGCCTGGAGTAGGGACACAGCTAACTATGGCTACACCTTC. The encoded protein is CAWSRDTANYGYTF.